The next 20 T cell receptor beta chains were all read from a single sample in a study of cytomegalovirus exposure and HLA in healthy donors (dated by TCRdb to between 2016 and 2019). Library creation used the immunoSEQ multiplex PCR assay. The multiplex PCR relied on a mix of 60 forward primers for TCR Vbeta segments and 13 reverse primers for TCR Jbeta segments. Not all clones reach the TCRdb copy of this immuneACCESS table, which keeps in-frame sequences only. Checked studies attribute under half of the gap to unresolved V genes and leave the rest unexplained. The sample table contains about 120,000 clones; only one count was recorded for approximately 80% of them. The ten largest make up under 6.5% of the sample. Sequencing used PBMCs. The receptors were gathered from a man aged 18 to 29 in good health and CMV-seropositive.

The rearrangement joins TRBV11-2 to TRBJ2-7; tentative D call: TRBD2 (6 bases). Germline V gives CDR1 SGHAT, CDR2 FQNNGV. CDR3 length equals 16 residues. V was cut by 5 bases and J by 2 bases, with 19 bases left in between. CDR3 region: CASSATGTGRTYEQYF. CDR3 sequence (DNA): TGTGCCAGCAGCGCAACCGGGACTGGAAGGACCTACGAGCAGTACTTC.

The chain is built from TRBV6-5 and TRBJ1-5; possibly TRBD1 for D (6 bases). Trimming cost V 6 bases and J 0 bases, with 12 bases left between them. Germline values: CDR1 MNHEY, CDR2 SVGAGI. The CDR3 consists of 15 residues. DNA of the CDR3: TGTGCCAGCAGCCCGCTACAGGGTAGCAATCAGCCCCAGCATTTT. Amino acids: CASSPLQGSNQPQHF.

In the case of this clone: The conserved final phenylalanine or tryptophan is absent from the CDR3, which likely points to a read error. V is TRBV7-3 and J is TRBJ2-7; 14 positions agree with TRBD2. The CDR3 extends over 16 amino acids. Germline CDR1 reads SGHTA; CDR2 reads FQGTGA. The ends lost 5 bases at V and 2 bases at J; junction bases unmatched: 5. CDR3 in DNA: TGTGCCAGCAGCCAAGGGACTAGCGGGAGTCCCTACGAGCAGTACCTC. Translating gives CASSQGTSGSPYEQYL.

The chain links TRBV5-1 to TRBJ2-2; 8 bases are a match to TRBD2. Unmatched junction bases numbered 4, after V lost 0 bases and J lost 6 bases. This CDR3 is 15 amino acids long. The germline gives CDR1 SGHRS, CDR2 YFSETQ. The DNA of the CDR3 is TGCGCCAGCAGCTTGGTTGCGGGGGGTGCCGGGGAGCTGTTTTTT. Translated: CASSLVAGGAGELFF. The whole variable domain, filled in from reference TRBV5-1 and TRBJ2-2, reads KAGVTQTPRYLIKTRGQQVTLSCSPISGHRSVSWYQQTPGQGLQFLFEYFSETQRNKGNFPGRFSGRQFSNSRSEMNVSTLELGDSALYLCASSLVAGGAGELFFGEGSRLTVL.

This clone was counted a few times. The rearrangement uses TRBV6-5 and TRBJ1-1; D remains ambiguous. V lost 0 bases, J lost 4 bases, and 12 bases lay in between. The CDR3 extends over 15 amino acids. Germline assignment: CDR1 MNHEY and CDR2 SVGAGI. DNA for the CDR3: TGTGCCAGCAGTTACTCGATGACCCCAGGCACTGAAGCTTTCTTT. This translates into CASSYSMTPGTEAFF.

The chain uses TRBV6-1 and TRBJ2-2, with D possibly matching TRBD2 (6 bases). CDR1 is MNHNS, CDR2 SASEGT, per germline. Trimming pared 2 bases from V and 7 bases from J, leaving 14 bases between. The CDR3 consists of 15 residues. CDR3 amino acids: CASSELGGLVGELFF. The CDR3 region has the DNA TGTGCCAGCAGTGAACTAGGAGGGTTGGTCGGGGAGCTGTTTTTT.

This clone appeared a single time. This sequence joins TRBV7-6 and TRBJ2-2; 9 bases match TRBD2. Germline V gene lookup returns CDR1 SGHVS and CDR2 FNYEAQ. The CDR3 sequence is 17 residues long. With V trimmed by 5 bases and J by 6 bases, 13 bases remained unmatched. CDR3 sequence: CASSARPGTSLAGELFF. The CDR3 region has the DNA TGTGCCAGCAGCGCGCGGCCAGGGACTAGCTTGGCCGGGGAGCTGTTTTTT.

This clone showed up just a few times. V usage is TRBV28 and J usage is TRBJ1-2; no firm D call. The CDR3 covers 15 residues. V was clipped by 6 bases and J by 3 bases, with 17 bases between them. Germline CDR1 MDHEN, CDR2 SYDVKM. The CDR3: CASRNILRWYYGYTF. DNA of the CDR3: TGTGCCAGCAGGAACATACTAAGGTGGTACTATGGCTACACCTTC.

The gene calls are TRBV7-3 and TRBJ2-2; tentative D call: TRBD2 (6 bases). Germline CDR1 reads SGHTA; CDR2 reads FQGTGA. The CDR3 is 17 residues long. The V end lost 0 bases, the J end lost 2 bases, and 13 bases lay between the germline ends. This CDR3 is CASSLTPASANTGELFF. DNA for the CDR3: TGTGCCAGCAGCTTAACGCCAGCTAGCGCCAACACCGGGGAGCTGTTTTTT. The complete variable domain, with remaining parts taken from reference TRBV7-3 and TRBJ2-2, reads GAGVSQTPSNKVTEKGKYVELRCDPISGHTALYWYRQSLGQGPEFLIYFQGTGAADDSGLPNDRFFAVRPEGSVSTLKIQRTERGDSAVYLCASSLTPASANTGELFFGEGSRLTVL.

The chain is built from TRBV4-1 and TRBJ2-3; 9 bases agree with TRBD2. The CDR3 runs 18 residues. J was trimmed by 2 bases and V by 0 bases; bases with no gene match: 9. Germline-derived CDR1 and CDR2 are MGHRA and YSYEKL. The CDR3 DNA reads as TGCGCCAGCAGCCAAGAGGGGGGAGCGGGGGGATACACAGATACGCAGTATTTT. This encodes CASSQEGGAGGYTDTQYF.

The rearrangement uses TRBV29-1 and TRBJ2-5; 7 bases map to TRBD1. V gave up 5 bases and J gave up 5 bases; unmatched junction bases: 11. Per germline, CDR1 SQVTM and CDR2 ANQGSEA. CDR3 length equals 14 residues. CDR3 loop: CSVPDRARWETQYF. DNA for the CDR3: TGCAGCGTTCCCGACAGGGCGAGGTGGGAGACCCAGTACTTC.

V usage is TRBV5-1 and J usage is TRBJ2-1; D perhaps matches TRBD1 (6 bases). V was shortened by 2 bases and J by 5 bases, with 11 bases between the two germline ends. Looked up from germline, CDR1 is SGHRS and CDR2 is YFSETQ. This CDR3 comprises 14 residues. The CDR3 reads CASSLSPGDNEQFF. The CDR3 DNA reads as TGCGCCAGCAGCTTATCCCCAGGGGACAATGAGCAGTTCTTC.

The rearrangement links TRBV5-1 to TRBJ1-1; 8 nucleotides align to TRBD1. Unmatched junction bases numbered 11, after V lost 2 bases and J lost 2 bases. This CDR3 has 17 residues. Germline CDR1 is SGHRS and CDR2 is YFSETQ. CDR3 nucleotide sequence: TGCGCCAGCAGCTTCAGGGGGCCCCCTAGGGGAAACACTGAAGCTTTCTTT. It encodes CASSFRGPPRGNTEAFF.

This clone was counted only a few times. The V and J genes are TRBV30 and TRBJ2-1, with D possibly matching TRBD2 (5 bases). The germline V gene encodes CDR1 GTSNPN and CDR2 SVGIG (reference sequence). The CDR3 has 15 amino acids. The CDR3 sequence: CALEGLLWPRGEQFF. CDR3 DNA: TGTGCTTTGGAAGGGTTGCTGTGGCCTCGGGGAGAGCAGTTCTTC.

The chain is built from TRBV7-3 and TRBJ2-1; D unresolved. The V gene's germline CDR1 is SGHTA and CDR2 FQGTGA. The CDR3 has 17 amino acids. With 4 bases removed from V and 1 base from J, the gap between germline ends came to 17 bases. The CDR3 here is CASSWSHYGGSYNEQFF. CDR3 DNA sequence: TGTGCCAGCAGCTGGTCCCATTACGGCGGTTCCTACAATGAGCAGTTCTTC.

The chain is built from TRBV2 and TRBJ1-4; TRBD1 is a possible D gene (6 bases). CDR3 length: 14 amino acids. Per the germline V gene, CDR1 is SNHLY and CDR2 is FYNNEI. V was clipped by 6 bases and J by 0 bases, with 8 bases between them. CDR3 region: CASRDRATNEKLFF. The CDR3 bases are TGTGCCAGCAGGGACAGAGCAACTAATGAAAAACTGTTTTTT.

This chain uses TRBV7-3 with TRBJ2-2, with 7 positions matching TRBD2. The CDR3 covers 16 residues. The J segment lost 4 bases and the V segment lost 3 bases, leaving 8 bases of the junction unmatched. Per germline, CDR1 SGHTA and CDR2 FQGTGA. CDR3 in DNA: TGTGCCAGCAGCTTGCGGGGAGGGCCGAGCACCGGGGAGCTGTTTTTT. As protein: CASSLRGGPSTGELFF.

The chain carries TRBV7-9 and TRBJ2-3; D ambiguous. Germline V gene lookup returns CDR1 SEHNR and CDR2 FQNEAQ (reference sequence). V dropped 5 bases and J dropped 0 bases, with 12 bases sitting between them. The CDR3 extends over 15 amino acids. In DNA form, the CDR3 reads TGTGCCAGCAGCCTGACTCGGATAAGCACAGATACGCAGTATTTT. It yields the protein CASSLTRISTDTQYF.

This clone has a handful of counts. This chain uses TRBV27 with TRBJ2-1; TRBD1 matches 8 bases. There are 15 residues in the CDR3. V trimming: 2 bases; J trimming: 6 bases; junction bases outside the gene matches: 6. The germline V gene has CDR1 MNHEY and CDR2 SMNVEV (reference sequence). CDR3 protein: CASSLKPGGINEQFF. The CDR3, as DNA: TGTGCCAGCAGTTTAAAGCCAGGGGGCATCAATGAGCAGTTCTTC.

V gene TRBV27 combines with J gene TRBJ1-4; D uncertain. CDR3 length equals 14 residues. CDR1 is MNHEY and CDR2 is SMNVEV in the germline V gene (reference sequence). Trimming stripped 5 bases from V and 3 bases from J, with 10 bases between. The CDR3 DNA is TGTGCCAGCAGTCCGGGAAGGGCTAATGAAAAACTGTTTTTT. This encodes CASSPGRANEKLFF. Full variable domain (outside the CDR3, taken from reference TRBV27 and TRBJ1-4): EAQVTQNPRYLITVTGKKLTVTCSQNMNHEYMSWYRQDPGLGLRQIYYSMNVEVTDKGDVPEGYKVSRKEKRNFPLILESPSPNQTSLYFCASSPGRANEKLFFGSGTQLSVL.